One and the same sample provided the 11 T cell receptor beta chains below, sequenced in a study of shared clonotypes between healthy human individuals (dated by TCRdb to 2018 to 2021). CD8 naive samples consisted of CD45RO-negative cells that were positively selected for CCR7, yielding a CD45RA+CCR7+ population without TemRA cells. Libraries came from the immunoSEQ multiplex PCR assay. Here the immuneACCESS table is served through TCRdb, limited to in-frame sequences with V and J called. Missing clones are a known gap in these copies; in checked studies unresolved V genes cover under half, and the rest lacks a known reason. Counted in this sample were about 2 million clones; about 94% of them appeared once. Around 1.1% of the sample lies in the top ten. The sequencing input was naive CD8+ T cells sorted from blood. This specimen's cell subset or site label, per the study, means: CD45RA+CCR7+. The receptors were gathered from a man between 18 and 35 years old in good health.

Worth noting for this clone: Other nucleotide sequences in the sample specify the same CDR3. Written as DNA, the CDR3 is TGTGCCAGCAGTTCCAGTGAGGACTATGGCTACACCTTC. Translation: CASSSSEDYGYTF. The chain employs TRBV27 and TRBJ1-2; no definite D call. Germline values: CDR1 MNHEY, CDR2 SMNVEV (reference sequence). V lost 4 bases, J lost 3 bases, and 9 bases lay in between. The CDR3 totals 13 residues.

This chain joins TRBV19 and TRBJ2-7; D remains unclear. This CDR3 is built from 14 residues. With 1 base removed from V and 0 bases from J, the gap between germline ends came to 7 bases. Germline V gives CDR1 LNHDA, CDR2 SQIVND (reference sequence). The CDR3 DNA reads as TGTGCCAGTAGTATAGCCGGAATCTCCTACGAGCAGTACTTC. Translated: CASSIAGISYEQYF.

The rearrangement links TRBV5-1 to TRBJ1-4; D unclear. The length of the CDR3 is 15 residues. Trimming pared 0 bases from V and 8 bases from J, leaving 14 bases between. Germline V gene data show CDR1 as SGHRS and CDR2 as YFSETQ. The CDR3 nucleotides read TGCGCCAGCAGCTTGGATTGGGCAGTAGGGGAAAAACTGTTTTTT. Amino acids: CASSLDWAVGEKLFF.

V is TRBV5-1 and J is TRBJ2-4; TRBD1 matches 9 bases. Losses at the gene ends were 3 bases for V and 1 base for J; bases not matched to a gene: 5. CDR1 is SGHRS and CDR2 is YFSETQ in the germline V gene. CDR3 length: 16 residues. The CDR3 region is CASSSWDRDAKNIQYF. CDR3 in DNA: TGCGCCAGCAGCTCCTGGGACAGGGATGCCAAAAACATTCAGTACTTC.

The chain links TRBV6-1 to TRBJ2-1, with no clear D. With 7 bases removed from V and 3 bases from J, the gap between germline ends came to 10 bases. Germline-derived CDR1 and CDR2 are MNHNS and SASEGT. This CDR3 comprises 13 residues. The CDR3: CASTVVFYNEQFF. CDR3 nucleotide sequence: TGTGCCAGCACCGTAGTTTTCTACAATGAGCAGTTCTTC.

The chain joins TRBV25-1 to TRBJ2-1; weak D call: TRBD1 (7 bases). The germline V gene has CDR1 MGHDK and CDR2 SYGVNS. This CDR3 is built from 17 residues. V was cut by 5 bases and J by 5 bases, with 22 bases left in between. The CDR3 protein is CASSTISGGLADNEQFF. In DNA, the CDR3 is TGTGCCAGCAGTACGATATCAGGGGGGTTAGCGGACAATGAGCAGTTCTTC.

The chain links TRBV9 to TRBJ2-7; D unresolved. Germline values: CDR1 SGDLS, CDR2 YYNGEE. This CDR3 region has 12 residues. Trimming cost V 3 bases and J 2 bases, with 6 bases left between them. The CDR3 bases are TGTGCCAGCAGCGACAGTACCTACGAGCAGTACTTC. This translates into CASSDSTYEQYF.

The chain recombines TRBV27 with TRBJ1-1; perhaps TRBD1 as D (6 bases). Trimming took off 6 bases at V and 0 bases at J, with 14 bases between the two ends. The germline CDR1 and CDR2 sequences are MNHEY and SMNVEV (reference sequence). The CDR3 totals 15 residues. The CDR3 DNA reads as TGTGCCAGCAGCATCGGGACACAGGTGAACACTGAAGCTTTCTTT. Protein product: CASSIGTQVNTEAFF.

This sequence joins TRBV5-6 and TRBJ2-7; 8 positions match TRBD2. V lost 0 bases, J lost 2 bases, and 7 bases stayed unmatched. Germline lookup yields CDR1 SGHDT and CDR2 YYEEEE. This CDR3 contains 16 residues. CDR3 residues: CASSLGGLGEPYEQYF. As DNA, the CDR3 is TGTGCCAGCAGCTTGGGGGGACTAGGGGAGCCCTACGAGCAGTACTTC.

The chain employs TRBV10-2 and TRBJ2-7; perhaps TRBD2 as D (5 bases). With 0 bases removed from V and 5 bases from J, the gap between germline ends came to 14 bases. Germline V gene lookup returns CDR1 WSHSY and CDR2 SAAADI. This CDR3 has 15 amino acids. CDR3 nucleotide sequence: TGCGCCAGCAGTGAGTCAGAGGGAAGTTTCGACGAGCAGTACTTC. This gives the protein CASSESEGSFDEQYF.

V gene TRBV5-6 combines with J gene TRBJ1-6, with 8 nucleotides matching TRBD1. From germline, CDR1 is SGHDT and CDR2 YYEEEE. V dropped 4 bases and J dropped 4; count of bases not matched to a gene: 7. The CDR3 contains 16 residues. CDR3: CASSLTGARYNSPLHF. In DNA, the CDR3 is TGTGCCAGCAGCCTGACAGGGGCGCGGTATAATTCACCCCTCCACTTT.